This T cell receptor (beta chain) was captured by sequencing in a study of blood T cell repertoires in COVID-19. Study summary: The United States, Italy and Spain were the sources of the acute and convalescent COVID-19 samples.

Here immunoSEQ multiplex PCR was the method, and the copy in TCRdb shows in-frame clones only, minus some. The sample lists tens of thousands of clones, around 79% occurring once. This CDR3 has 13 residues. V gave up 5 bases and J gave up 4 bases, with 11 bases separating them. The specimen was peripheral blood. V gene TRBV12-3 or TRBV12-4 combines with J gene TRBJ1-2; the D gene is possibly TRBD1 (5 bases). This sequence was found in a man aged 50 to 60 with acute or convalescent COVID-19. The CDR3 DNA reads TGTGCCAGCAGTACCGGGGGTGGCTATGGCTACACCTTC. This sequence encodes CASSTGGGYGYTF.